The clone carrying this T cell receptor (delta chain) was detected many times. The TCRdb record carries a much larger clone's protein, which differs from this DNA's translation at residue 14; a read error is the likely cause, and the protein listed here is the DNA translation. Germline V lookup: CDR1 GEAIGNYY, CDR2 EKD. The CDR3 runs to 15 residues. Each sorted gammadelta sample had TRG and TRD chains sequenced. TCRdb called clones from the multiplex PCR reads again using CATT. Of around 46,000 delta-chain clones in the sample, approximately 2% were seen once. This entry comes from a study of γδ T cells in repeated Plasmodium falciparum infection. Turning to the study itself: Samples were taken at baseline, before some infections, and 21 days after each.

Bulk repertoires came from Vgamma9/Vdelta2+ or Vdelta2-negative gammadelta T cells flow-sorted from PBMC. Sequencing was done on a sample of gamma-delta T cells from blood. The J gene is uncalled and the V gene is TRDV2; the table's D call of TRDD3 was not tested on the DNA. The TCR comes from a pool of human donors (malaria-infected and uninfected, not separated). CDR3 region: CACDTKGGSTDKLTF. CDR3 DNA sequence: TGTGCCTGTGACACAAAGGGGGGATCCACCGATAAACTCACCTTT.